The next 26 T cell receptor beta chains were all read from a single sample in a study of T cell repertoires in cytomegalovirus infection. These receptors have no identified antigens. TCRdb recomputed calls from the reads with MiXCR, one row per CDR3 protein. The data hold 360,000 or so distinct CDR3 sequences, with roughly 36% observed a single time. Sample: cultured PBMCs, taken from culture after CMV antigen stimulation. The receptors were gathered from a human donor in good health (CMV status not recorded). Some clones in this sample may be carry-over from other donors' samples.

The chain couples TRBV10-3 to TRBJ2-7, with 11 bases lining up with TRBD1. Losses at the gene ends were 4 bases for V and 3 bases for J; bases not matched to a gene: 5. Germline CDR1 and CDR2: ENHRY and SYGVKD. This CDR3 has 15 amino acids. CDR3 protein: CAISARTGGVYEQYF. Here the CDR3 DNA reads TGTGCCATCAGTGCGCGGACAGGGGGCGTCTACGAGCAGTACTTC.

J is TRBJ2-7 and V is TRBV30; tentatively, D is TRBD1 (6 bases). This CDR3 region has 17 residues. The V gene's germline CDR1 is GTSNPN and CDR2 SVGIG (reference sequence). Trimming left V 7 bases short and J 0 bases short, with 25 bases between. The CDR3 sequence: CAFNTQRQALSSYEQYV. The CDR3 DNA follows: TGTGCCTTCAATACCCAACGACAGGCGCTATCCTCCTACGAGCAGTACGTC.

The chain combines TRBV5-4 with TRBJ1-1; D gene uncertain. This CDR3 is built from 14 residues. V lost 2 bases and J lost 1, with 9 bases in between. Germline V CDR1 and CDR2: SGHNT, YYREEE (reference sequence). In DNA form, the CDR3 reads TGTGCCAGCAGCTTAACTAACGCGAACACTGAAGCTTTCTTT. It is translated as CASSLTNANTEAFF.

This clonotype was counted a few times. The V and J genes are TRBV7-2 and TRBJ1-3; D gene ambiguous. Germline CDR1 SGHTA, CDR2 FQGNSA. The V end lost 5 bases, the J end lost 0 bases, and 5 bases lay between the germline ends. The CDR3 loop spans 13 amino acids. The CDR3 bases are TGTGCCAGCAGCCGAGCCTCTGGAAACACCATATATTTT. Amino acid sequence: CASSRASGNTIYF.

This clonotype has a handful of counts. This sequence joins TRBV28 and TRBJ2-7, with D hard to call. The CDR3 spans 12 residues. Germline lookup yields CDR1 MDHEN and CDR2 SYDVKM. V lost 3 bases and J lost 6, with 9 bases in between. The CDR3 sequence is CASSFSGSEQYF. The CDR3 DNA reads as TGTGCCAGCAGTTTCTCAGGATCCGAGCAGTACTTC. The full variable domain, with the rest looked up from reference TRBV28 and TRBJ2-7, is DVKVTQSSRYLVKRTGEKVFLECVQDMDHENMFWYRQDPGLGLRLIYFSYDVKMKEKGDIPEGYSVSREKKERFSLILESASTNQTSMYLCASSFSGSEQYFGPGTRLTVT.

The V gene is TRBV7-2, the J gene TRBJ1-2, with D tentatively TRBD1 (5 bases). This CDR3 has 14 residues. V lost 5 bases and J lost 10, with 20 bases in between. Germline V CDR1 and CDR2: SGHTA, FQGNSA. CDR3 amino acids: CASSPQGSLQYYTF. CDR3 DNA sequence: TGTGCCAGCAGCCCCCAGGGCAGCCTTCAGTACTACACCTTC.

The chain combines TRBV7-2 with TRBJ2-7; D is perhaps TRBD1 or TRBD2 (5 bases each). The CDR3 extends over 14 amino acids. Looked up from germline, CDR1 is SGHTA and CDR2 is FQGNSA. V lost 5 bases and J lost 7, with 18 bases in between. Written as DNA, the CDR3 is TGTGCCAGCAGCCAAGGGGACCGCAAAGGGGAGCAGTACGTC. It is translated as CASSQGDRKGEQYV.

This clonotype has a single count. The chain recombines TRBV9 with TRBJ2-7, with 11 bases aligning to TRBD2. The CDR3 contains 15 residues. Trimming cost V 3 bases and J 2 bases; bases outside gene matches: 4. From germline, CDR1 is SGDLS and CDR2 YYNGEE. CDR3 sequence reads: CASSDTSGRTYEQYF. The CDR3 DNA reads as TGTGCCAGCAGCGATACTAGCGGGAGAACCTACGAGCAGTACTTC.

This clonotype was seen at least ten times. V and J are TRBV7-8 and TRBJ1-6; 7 nucleotides agree with TRBD1. The CDR3 extends over 15 amino acids. The V and J ends lost 2 bases and 10 bases, in that order; junction bases with no gene match: 8. Germline CDR1 reads SGHVS; CDR2 reads FQNEAQ. In DNA form, the CDR3 reads TGTGCCAGCAGCTTAACCAAGGGGGCTTTCTCACCCCTCCACTTT. It translates to CASSLTKGAFSPLHF.

V is TRBV7-2 and J is TRBJ2-1; D remains unclear. V lost 3 bases, J lost 4 bases, and 10 bases lay in between. Germline values: CDR1 SGHTA, CDR2 FQGNSA. The CDR3 loop spans 14 amino acids. The CDR3 region has the DNA TGTGCCAGCAGCTTCGTTCCCGGTTACAATGAGCAGTTCTTC. Translated, it gives CASSFVPGYNEQFF.

This clonotype was detected a few times. This chain joins TRBV12-3 or TRBV12-4 and TRBJ1-1; no clear D gene. The V gene lost 7 bases and the J gene lost 4 bases, with 10 bases spanning the gap. The length of the CDR3 is 12 residues. Here the CDR3 reads CASIQDSTEAFF. CDR3 in DNA: TGTGCCAGCATCCAGGATAGCACTGAAGCTTTCTTT.

This rearrangement joins TRBV29-1 to TRBJ2-1; TRBD2 is a possible D gene (5 bases). CDR3 length: 16 amino acids. Trimming cost V 0 bases and J 1 base, with 13 bases left between them. Germline-derived CDR1 and CDR2 are SQVTM and ANQGSEA. CDR3 nucleotide sequence: TGCAGCGTTGAAGATCAAGGAGGCCTATCCTACAATGAGCAGTTCTTC. This sequence encodes CSVEDQGGLSYNEQFF.

A single count supports this clonotype. The gene calls are TRBV29-1 and TRBJ1-2; a possible D gene is TRBD1 (5 bases). CDR3 length: 11 amino acids. The germline V gene encodes CDR1 SQVTM and CDR2 ANQGSEA. Trimming left V 3 bases short and J 8 bases short, with 10 bases between. The CDR3 region is CSVEGEGGYTF. The CDR3 coding sequence is TGCAGCGTTGAGGGGGAAGGCGGCTACACCTTC.

In its sample, this clonotype was seen a few times. The V and J genes are TRBV28 and TRBJ2-7; 7 bases are shared with TRBD2. V dropped 5 bases and J dropped 2; count of bases not matched to a gene: 6. The CDR3 sequence is 14 residues long. Germline CDR1 reads MDHEN; CDR2 reads SYDVKM. Here the CDR3 reads CASSRGGSTYEQYF. The CDR3 DNA reads TGTGCCAGCAGTAGGGGCGGGAGTACCTACGAGCAGTACTTC.

The chain employs TRBV19 and TRBJ1-5, with D perhaps TRBD1 (5 bases). The V gene lost 5 bases and the J gene lost 6 bases, with 11 bases spanning the gap. Germline-derived CDR1 and CDR2 are LNHDA and SQIVND (reference sequence). CDR3 length: 13 amino acids. The CDR3 DNA reads TGTGCCAGTAGTCCTTCCCAGGGTCAGCCCCAGCATTTT. Amino acid sequence: CASSPSQGQPQHF.

This chain uses TRBV6-1 with TRBJ2-5; no firm D call. The V end lost 6 bases, the J end lost 1 base, and 12 bases lay between the germline ends. The CDR3 consists of 14 residues. Germline CDR1 is MNHNS and CDR2 is SASEGT. CDR3 in DNA: TGTGCCAGCAGGATCTCGGCGGTCCAAGAGACCCAGTACTTC. This sequence encodes CASRISAVQETQYF.

This sequence joins TRBV6-2 or TRBV6-3 and TRBJ2-3, with 14 positions matching TRBD2. This CDR3 is built from 17 residues. Germline V lookup: CDR1 MNHEY, CDR2 SVGEGT. J lost 3 bases, V lost 6 bases, and 8 bases had no gene match. The CDR3 DNA sequence: TGTGCCAGCAGATTGGGACTAGCGGGAGAGGGAACAGATACGCAGTATTTT. The encoded protein is CASRLGLAGEGTDTQYF.

The chain combines TRBV7-2 with TRBJ2-3; a possible D gene is TRBD1 (6 bases). The V end lost 4 bases, the J end lost 10 bases, and 15 bases lay between the germline ends. This CDR3 has 13 residues. Germline V gives CDR1 SGHTA, CDR2 FQGNSA. The CDR3 DNA is TGTGCCAGCAGCTGGGACACGGAGAGGGCGCAGTATTTT. Its protein is CASSWDTERAQYF.

This clonotype came up a few times. The chain links TRBV7-2 to TRBJ2-3, with D possibly called TRBD1 or TRBD2 (5 bases each). V lost 4 bases to trimming and J lost 0 bases, with 14 bases between them. CDR1 is SGHTA and CDR2 is FQGNSA in the germline V gene. CDR3 size: 16 residues. In nucleotides, the CDR3 is TGTGCCAGCAGCTCTGGGACGGAATCTAGCACAGATACGCAGTATTTT. Residues: CASSSGTESSTDTQYF.

The genes are TRBV27 and TRBJ1-5, with a weak D call TRBD1 (6 bases). In germline, CDR1 is MNHEY, CDR2 SMNVEV (reference sequence). CDR3 length: 15 amino acids. Trimming took 5 bases from V and 6 from J, leaving 17 bases between them. The CDR3 DNA reads as TGTGCCAGCAGTACCTTTGGGGGGGCAGGTCAGCCCCAGCATTTT. As protein: CASSTFGGAGQPQHF.

The J gene is TRBJ2-3, the V gene TRBV6-1; TRBD2 might be the D (6 bases). The CDR3 totals 15 residues. Looked up from germline, CDR1 is MNHNS and CDR2 is SASEGT. Trimming removed 2 bases from V and 5 bases from J, with 14 bases in between. CDR3 region: CASSELNIGGDTQYF. The CDR3 nucleotides read TGTGCCAGCAGTGAATTGAATATCGGGGGAGATACGCAGTATTTT.

At least ten counts were recorded for this clonotype. The chain combines TRBV7-8 with TRBJ2-3, with TRBD2 matching 7 bases. Germline V gene data show CDR1 as SGHVS and CDR2 as FQNEAQ. The trim removed 1 base at V and 5 bases at J, leaving 12 bases unmatched. The CDR3 covers 17 residues. For the CDR3, the DNA is TGTGCCAGCAGCTTAGAAAGGACGGGAGGCCCTGGAGATACGCAGTATTTT. Its translation is CASSLERTGGPGDTQYF.

This chain uses TRBV3-1 with TRBJ2-3, with TRBD2 identical over 15 bases. The V segment lost 4 bases and the J segment 1 base; nucleotides outside the gene matches: 3. Germline values: CDR1 LGHDT, CDR2 YNNKEL (reference sequence). The CDR3 has 17 amino acids. The CDR3 DNA follows: TGTGCCAGCAGCCTTAGGACTAGCGGGAGGGGCACAGATACGCAGTATTTT. Its protein is CASSLRTSGRGTDTQYF.

The chain couples TRBV7-2 to TRBJ1-6, with TRBD1 as a possible D gene (5 bases). V lost 3 bases and J 10 bases, leaving 13 bases between the germline ends. The CDR3 totals 14 residues. Germline V gene data show CDR1 as SGHTA and CDR2 as FQGNSA. For the CDR3, the DNA is TGTGCCAGCAGCTTGGCCAGGGTGGGATCACCCCTCCACTTT. This codes for CASSLARVGSPLHF.

J is TRBJ2-3 and V is TRBV6-1; 7 positions agree with TRBD2. CDR1 is MNHNS, CDR2 SASEGT, per germline. CDR3 length: 13 amino acids. V shed 6 bases and J 4 bases; nucleotides not matched to a gene: 4. The CDR3 sequence: CASSPGLADTQYF. CDR3 nucleotide sequence: TGTGCCAGCAGCCCCGGACTAGCAGATACGCAGTATTTT.

This clonotype has at least ten counts. The chain combines TRBV6-2 or TRBV6-3 with TRBJ1-1; D not resolved. The CDR3 runs to 13 residues. V was clipped by 4 bases and J by 0 bases, with 6 bases between them. Per the germline V gene, CDR1 is MNHEY and CDR2 is SVGEGT. CDR3 region: CASSSQLNTEAFF. The CDR3 nucleotides read TGTGCCAGCAGTTCCCAGCTGAACACTGAAGCTTTCTTT.